Below are 8 T cell receptor beta chains sequenced from a single sample in a study of control samples from healthy donors and cancer patients. Sequencing used immunoSEQ multiplex PCR; TCRdb keeps in-frame clones, though not all of them. The sample includes approximately 150,000 clones, around 94% of them seen just once. Sequenced input: blood. These receptors were obtained from a man in his forties or fifties in good health.

The genes are TRBV27 and TRBJ2-7, with a tentative D call TRBD1 (6 bases). The V end was cut by 2 bases, the J end by 6 bases, with 11 bases between. Germline V gene data show CDR1 as MNHEY and CDR2 as SMNVEV (reference sequence). The CDR3 length is 13 residues. This CDR3 reads CASSLQGIGEQYF. The CDR3, as DNA: TGTGCCAGCAGTTTACAGGGGATCGGCGAGCAGTACTTC.

This clone came up once. The genes are TRBV3-1 (or the pseudogene TRBV3-2) and TRBJ1-3; D call uncertain. CDR3 length equals 14 residues. V lost 0 bases to trimming and J lost 3 bases, with 6 bases between them. Germline assignment: CDR1 LGHDT and CDR2 YNNKEL (reference sequence). CDR3 region: CASSQEYLGNTIYF. Here the CDR3 DNA reads TGTGCCAGCAGCCAAGAATACCTTGGAAACACCATATATTTT.

V and J are TRBV6-8 and TRBJ2-5, with 11 bases aligning to TRBD2. This CDR3 has 17 amino acids. The V gene's germline CDR1 is MNHGY and CDR2 SAAAGT. The trim removed 3 bases at V and 1 base at J, leaving 7 bases unmatched. The CDR3 loop is CASSYRLAGGSQETQYF. Written as DNA, the CDR3 is TGTGCCAGCAGTTATAGGCTAGCGGGAGGCTCCCAAGAGACCCAGTACTTC.

This chain links TRBV7-2 with TRBJ1-4; the D gene is possibly TRBD1 (5 bases). CDR3 length equals 14 residues. Trimming pared 5 bases from V and 0 bases from J, leaving 7 bases between. CDR1 is SGHTA, CDR2 FQGNSA, per germline. The CDR3 region is CASSQTATNEKLFF. The DNA for the CDR3 is TGTGCCAGCAGCCAGACAGCAACTAATGAAAAACTGTTTTTT. The whole variable domain, remainder taken from reference TRBV7-2 and TRBJ1-4, is GAGVSQSPSNKVTEKGKDVELRCDPISGHTALYWYRQSLGQGLEFLIYFQGNSAPDKSGLPSDRFSAERTGGSVSTLTIQRTQQEDSAVYLCASSQTATNEKLFFGSGTQLSVL.

The DNA of the CDR3 is TGTGCCAGCAGTTCGGGCCTAACCAATGAGCAGTTCTTC. Translating gives CASSSGLTNEQFF. The J gene is TRBJ2-1, the V gene TRBV27; D remains ambiguous. Germline values: CDR1 MNHEY, CDR2 SMNVEV (reference sequence). The CDR3 covers 13 residues. Trimming removed 4 bases from V and 6 bases from J, with 10 bases in between.

This rearrangement joins TRBV9 to TRBJ1-1, with D possibly TRBD1 on 5 matching bases. In germline, CDR1 is SGDLS, CDR2 YYNGEE. Trimming shortened V by 0 bases and J by 3 bases, and 9 bases separated the two germline ends. The CDR3 length is 14 residues. The CDR3 nucleotides are TGTGCCAGCAGCGTAGCTTGGGGCTACACTGAAGCTTTCTTT. Its translation: CASSVAWGYTEAFF.

J is TRBJ2-7 and V is TRBV5-1, with TRBD1 matching 12 bases. Looked up from germline, CDR1 is SGHRS and CDR2 is YFSETQ. V trimming: 7 bases; J trimming: 2 bases; junction bases outside the gene matches: 10. This CDR3 region has 16 residues. The CDR3 DNA reads as TGCGCCAGCGGAAGGTCCCGGGACAGGGGGCCCTACGAGCAGTACTTC. It codes for CASGRSRDRGPYEQYF.

This sequence joins TRBV15 and TRBJ2-1, with 7 bases aligning to TRBD2. V dropped 1 base and J dropped 8; count of bases not matched to a gene: 8. CDR3 length: 15 residues. CDR1 is LNHNV, CDR2 YYDKDF, per germline (reference sequence). The CDR3 region is CATSRAGRVDDEQFF. The CDR3 nucleotides are TGTGCCACCAGCAGAGCGGGGAGGGTCGACGATGAGCAGTTCTTC.